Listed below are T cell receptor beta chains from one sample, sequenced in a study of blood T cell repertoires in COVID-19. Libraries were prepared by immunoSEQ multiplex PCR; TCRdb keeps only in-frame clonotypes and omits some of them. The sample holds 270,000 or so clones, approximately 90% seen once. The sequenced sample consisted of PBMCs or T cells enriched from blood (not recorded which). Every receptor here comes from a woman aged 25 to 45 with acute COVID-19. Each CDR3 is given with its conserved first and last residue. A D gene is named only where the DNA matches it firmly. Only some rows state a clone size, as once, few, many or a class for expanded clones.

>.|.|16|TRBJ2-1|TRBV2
TGTGCCAGCAGTGAGTTTAAGGGGTTGTCCTACAATGAGCAGTTCTTC
CASSEFKGLSYNEQFF
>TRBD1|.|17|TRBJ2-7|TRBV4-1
TGCGCCAGCAGCCAAGATTCAACAGGGGGTAGCTCCTACGAGCAGTACTTC
CASSQDSTGGSSYEQYF
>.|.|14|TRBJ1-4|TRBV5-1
TGCGCCAGCACCCAGGGCGTTCCTAATGAAAAACTGTTTTTT
CASTQGVPNEKLFF
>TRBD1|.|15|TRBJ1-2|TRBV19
TGTGCCAGTGGATCCGGGACAGTCGCTAACTATGGCTACACCTTC
CASGSGTVANYGYTF
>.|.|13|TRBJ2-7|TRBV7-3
TGTGCCAGCAGCTTTAATAGCGGTAACGAGCAGTACTTC
CASSFNSGNEQYF
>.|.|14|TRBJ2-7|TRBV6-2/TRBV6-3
TGTGCCAGCAGTTGGGACTTAAGCTCCTACGAGCAGTACTTC
CASSWDLSSYEQYF
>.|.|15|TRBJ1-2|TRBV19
TGTGCCAGTAGTACGCAGCGGACAGCAAACTATGGCTACACCTTC
CASSTQRTANYGYTF
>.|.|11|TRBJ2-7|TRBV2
TGTGCCAGCAGGACAAACCCCGGGCAGTACTTC
CASRTNPGQYF
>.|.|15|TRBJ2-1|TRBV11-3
TGTGCCAGCAGCTTAGGGGTGGGAGAGTACAATGAGCAGTTCTTC
CASSLGVGEYNEQFF
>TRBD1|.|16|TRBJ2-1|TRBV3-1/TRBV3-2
TGTGCCAGCAGCCAATCCTGGACAGGGGTAGCGAATGAGCAGTTCTTC
CASSQSWTGVANEQFF
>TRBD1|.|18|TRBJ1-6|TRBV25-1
TGTGCCAGCAGTCCCGGGACAGGGGGCTCCCGACCATCATCACCCCTCCACTTT
CASSPGTGGSRPSSPLHF
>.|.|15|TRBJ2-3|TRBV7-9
TGTGCCAGCAGCTTAGGTTATTTGGCAACAGATACGCAGTATTTT
CASSLGYLATDTQYF
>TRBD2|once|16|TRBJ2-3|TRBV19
TGTGCCAGTAGTAATGGGCTAGCGGGAGCAAAAGATACGCAGTATTTT
CASSNGLAGAKDTQYF
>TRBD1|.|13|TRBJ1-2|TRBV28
TGTGCCAGCAGTCGACGGGACAGTCGTGGCTACACCTTC
CASSRRDSRGYTF
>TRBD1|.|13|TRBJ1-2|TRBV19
TGTGCCAGTACCCGGGACAGGACCTATGGCTACACCTTC
CASTRDRTYGYTF
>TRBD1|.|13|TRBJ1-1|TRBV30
TGTGCCTGGATGGGACAGCTGAACACTGAAGCTTTCTTT
CAWMGQLNTEAFF
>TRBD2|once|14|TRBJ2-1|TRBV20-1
TGCAGTGCTAGTGAGCGGGAGGACTACAATGAGCAGTTCTTC
CSASEREDYNEQFF
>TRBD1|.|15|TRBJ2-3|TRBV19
TGTGCCAGTAGTCAACAGGGGGCTGGGACAGATACGCAGTATTTT
CASSQQGAGTDTQYF
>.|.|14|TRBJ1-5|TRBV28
TGTGCCAGTCTCTTAACGGGGGGCGGACAGCCCCAGCATTTT
CASLLTGGGQPQHF
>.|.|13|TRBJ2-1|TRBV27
TGTGCCAGCAACCCCACCAGGGGCAATGAGCAGTTCTTC
CASNPTRGNEQFF
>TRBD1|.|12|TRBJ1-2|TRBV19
TGTGCCAGTGACACAGGGGCGCGCGGCTACACCTTC
CASDTGARGYTF
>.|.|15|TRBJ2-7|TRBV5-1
TGCGCCAGCAGCGTCGGACAAATGCGTTCCTACGAGCAGTACTTC
CASSVGQMRSYEQYF
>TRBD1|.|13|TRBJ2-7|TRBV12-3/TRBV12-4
TGTGCCAGCAGATGGACAGGCGCCTACGAGCAGTACTTC
CASRWTGAYEQYF
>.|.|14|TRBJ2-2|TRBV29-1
TGCAGCGTTCGTGGGACTTCGAACACCGGGGAGCTGTTTTTT
CSVRGTSNTGELFF
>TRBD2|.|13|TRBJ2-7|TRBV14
TGTGCCAGCAGCCGAGGACTAGATAACGAGCAGTACTTC
CASSRGLDNEQYF
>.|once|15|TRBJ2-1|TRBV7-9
TGTGCCAGCAGCCCATCTCCGGGGGTCTACAATGAGCAGTTCTTC
CASSPSPGVYNEQFF
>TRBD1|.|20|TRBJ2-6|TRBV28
TGTGCCAGCAGTTTTTGTGGAAAGGGGACAGGGAGCTCTGGGGCCAACGTCCTGACTTTC
CASSFCGKGTGSSGANVLTF
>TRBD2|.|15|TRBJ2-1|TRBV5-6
TGTGCCAGCAGCCCAGTAGCGGGAGTCTTCCATGAGCAGTTCTTC
CASSPVAGVFHEQFF
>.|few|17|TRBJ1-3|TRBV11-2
TGTGCCAGCAGCTTAGATCAGCAGGGCCTCTCTGGAAACACCATATATTTT
CASSLDQQGLSGNTIYF
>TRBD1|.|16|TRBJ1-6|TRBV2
TGTGCCAGCACCGATCCGGGACAGGGATATAATTCACCCCTCCACTTT
CASTDPGQGYNSPLHF
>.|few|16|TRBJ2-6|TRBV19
TGTGCCAGTAAATCAGGTCCCGACTCTGGGGCCAACGTCCTGACTTTC
CASKSGPDSGANVLTF
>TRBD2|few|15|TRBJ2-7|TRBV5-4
TGTGCCAGCAGCTCGAGACTAGCGGGAGGGGACGAGCAGTACTTC
CASSSRLAGGDEQYF
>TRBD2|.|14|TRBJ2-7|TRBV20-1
TGCAGTGCTAGTTCGTCTAGCGGGAGCTACGAGCAGTACTTC
CSASSSSGSYEQYF
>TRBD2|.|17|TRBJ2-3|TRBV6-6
TGTGCCAGCAGCCGAGCCGCCGGGACTAGCGGCACAGATACGCAGTATTTT
CASSRAAGTSGTDTQYF
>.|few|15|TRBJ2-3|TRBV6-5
TGTGCCAGCAGCCTACAGGGAGAGGGCACAGATACGCAGTATTTT
CASSLQGEGTDTQYF
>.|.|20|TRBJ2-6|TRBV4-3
TGCGCCAGCAGCCAAGCCGTGACAAGCACAAGTATAGGTGGGGCCAACGTCCTGACTTTC
CASSQAVTSTSIGGANVLTF
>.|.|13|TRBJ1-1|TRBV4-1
TGCGCCAGCAGCCAACAGTGGAACACTGAAGCTTTCTTT
CASSQQWNTEAFF
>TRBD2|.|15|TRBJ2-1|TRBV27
TGTGCCAGCAGTTTATACAGCGGGAGTAACAATGAGCAGTTCTTC
CASSLYSGSNNEQFF
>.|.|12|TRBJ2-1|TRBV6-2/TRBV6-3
TGTGCCAGCAGTTACGACAGGACGCTACGGTTCTTC
CASSYDRTLRFF
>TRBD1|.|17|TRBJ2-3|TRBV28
TGTGCCAGCAGCCCTTTAGGGCAGGGGGTATTAGTAGATACGCAGTATTTT
CASSPLGQGVLVDTQYF
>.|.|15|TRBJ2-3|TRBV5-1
TGCGCCAGCAGCTTGGTGTCAGGGGAGACAGATACGCAGTATTTT
CASSLVSGETDTQYF
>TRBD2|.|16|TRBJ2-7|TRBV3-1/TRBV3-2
TGTGCCAGCAGCCAAGATCTCGGGGTAGCGGGCTACGAGCAGTACTTC
CASSQDLGVAGYEQYF
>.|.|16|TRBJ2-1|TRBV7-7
TGTGCTAGCAGCTTAGAACTCTCCGGGTCCTACAATGAGCAGTTCTTC
CASSLELSGSYNEQFF
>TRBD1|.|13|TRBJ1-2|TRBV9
TGTGCCAGCAGCGCGGACAGGAAATATGGCTACACCTTC
CASSADRKYGYTF
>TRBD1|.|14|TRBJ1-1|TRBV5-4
TGTGCCAGCAGCTCTTCAGACAGGGCAACTGAAGCTTTCTTT
CASSSSDRATEAFF
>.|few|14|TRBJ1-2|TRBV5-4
TGTGCCAGCAGCCCCCCATGGGGCGGCTATGGCTACACCTTC
CASSPPWGGYGYTF
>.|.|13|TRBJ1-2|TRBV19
TGTGCCAGTAGTATTGGTGAGAACTATGGCTACACCTTC
CASSIGENYGYTF